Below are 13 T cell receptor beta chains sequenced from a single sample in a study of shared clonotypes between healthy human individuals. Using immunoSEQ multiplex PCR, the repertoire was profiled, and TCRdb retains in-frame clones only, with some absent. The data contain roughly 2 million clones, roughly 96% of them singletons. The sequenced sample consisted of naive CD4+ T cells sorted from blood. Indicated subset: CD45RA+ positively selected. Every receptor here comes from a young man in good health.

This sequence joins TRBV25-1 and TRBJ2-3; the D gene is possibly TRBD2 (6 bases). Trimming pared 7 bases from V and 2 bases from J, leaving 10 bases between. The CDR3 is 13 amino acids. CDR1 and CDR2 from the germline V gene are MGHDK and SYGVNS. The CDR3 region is CASKGGITDTQYF. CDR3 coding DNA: TGTGCCAGCAAAGGCGGGATCACAGATACGCAGTATTTT.

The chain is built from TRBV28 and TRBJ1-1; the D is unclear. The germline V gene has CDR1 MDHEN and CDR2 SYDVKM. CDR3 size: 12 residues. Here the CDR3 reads CASSMRDGKAFF. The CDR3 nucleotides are TGTGCTTCATCGATGAGAGACGGGAAAGCTTTCTTT.

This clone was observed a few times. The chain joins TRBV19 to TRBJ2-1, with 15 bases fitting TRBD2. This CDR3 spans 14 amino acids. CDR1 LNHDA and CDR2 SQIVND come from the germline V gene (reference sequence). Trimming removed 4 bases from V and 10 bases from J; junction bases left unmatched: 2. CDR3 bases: TGTGCCAGTAGTACGGGACTAGCGGGGGGAGAGCAGTTCTTC. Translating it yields CASSTGLAGGEQFF.

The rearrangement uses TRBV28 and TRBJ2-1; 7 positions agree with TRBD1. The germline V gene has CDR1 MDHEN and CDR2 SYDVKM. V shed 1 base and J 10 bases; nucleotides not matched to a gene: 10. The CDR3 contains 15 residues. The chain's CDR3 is CASSLYPGQILEQFF. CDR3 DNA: TGTGCCAGCAGTTTATACCCGGGACAGATCTTGGAGCAGTTCTTC.

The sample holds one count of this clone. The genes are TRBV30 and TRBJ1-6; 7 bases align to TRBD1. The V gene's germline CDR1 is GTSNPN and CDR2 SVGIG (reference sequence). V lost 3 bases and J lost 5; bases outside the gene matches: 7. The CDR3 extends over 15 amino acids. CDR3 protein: CAWRPGTVDNSPLHF. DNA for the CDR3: TGTGCCTGGAGGCCCGGGACAGTCGATAATTCACCCCTCCACTTT.

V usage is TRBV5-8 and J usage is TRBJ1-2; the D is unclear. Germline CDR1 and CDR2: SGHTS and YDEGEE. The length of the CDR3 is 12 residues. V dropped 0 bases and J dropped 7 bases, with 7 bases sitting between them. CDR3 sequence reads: CASSLVVGGYTF. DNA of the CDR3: TGTGCCAGCAGCTTGGTAGTAGGTGGCTACACCTTC.

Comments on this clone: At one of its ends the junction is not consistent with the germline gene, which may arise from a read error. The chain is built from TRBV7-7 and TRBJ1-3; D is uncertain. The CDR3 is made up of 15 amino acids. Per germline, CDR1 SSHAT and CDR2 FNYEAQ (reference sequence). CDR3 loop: CASSPSPISGNTIYF. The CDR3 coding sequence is TGTGCTAGCAGCCCCTCACCGATCTCTGGAAACACCATATATTTT.

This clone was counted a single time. Here the CDR3 DNA reads TGTGCCAGCAGCAGACTAGCGGGGGAAGATACGCAGTATTTT. Translating it yields CASSRLAGEDTQYF. The chain recombines TRBV5-8 with TRBJ2-3, with 12 bases matching TRBD2. Unmatched junction bases numbered 2, after V lost 4 bases and J lost 5 bases. The CDR3 consists of 14 residues. Germline values: CDR1 SGHTS, CDR2 YDEGEE.

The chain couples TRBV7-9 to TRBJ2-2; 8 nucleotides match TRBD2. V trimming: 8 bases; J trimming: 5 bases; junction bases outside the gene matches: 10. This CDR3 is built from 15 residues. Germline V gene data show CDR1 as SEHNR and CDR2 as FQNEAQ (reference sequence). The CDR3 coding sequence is TGTGCCAGCGCGGGGGGCTCCAAGGGTACCGGGGAGCTGTTTTTT. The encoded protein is CASAGGSKGTGELFF.

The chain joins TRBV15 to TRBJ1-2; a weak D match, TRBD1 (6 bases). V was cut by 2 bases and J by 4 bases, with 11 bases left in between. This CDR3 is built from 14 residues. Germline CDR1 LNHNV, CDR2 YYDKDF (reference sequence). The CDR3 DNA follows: TGTGCCACCAGCAGAACCGGGACATCCTATGGCTACACCTTC. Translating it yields CATSRTGTSYGYTF.

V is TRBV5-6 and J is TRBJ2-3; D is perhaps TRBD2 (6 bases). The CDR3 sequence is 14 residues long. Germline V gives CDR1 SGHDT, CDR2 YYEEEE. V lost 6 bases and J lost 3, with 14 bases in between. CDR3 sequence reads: CASTPGVTTDTQYF. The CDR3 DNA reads TGTGCCAGCACCCCGGGAGTGACAACAGATACGCAGTATTTT. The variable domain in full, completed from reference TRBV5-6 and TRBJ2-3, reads DAGVTQSPTHLIKTRGQQVTLRCSPKSGHDTVSWYQQALGQGPQFIFQYYEEEERQRGNFPDRFSGHQFPNYSSELNVNALLLGDSALYLCASTPGVTTDTQYFGPGTRLTVL.

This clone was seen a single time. The CDR3 region is CASSYDRGYSPLHF. The CDR3 coding sequence is TGTGCCAGCAGCTACGACCGAGGGTATTCACCCCTCCACTTT. The rearrangement joins TRBV5-6 to TRBJ1-6; D remains ambiguous. CDR1 and CDR2 from the germline V gene are SGHDT and YYEEEE. Trimming shortened V by 3 bases and J by 8 bases, and 12 bases separated the two germline ends. This CDR3 contains 14 residues.

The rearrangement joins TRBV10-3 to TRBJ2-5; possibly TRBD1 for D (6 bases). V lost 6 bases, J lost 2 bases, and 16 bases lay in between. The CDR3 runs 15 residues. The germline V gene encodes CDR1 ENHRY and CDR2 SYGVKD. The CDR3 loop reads CAIRDSGTLQETQYF. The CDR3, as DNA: TGTGCCATCAGAGATTCCGGGACACTTCAAGAGACCCAGTACTTC.